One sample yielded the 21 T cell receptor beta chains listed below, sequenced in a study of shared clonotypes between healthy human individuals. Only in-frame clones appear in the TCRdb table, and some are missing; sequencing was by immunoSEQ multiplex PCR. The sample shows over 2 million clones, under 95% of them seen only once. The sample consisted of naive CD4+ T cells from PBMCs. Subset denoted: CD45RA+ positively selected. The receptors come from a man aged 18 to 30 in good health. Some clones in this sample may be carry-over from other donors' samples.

The CDR3 reads CASTSPGAPNYEQYF. Here the CDR3 DNA reads TGTGCCAGTACCAGCCCAGGGGCCCCCAACTACGAGCAGTACTTC. The chain uses TRBV19 and TRBJ2-7; D perhaps matches TRBD1 (6 bases). Germline values: CDR1 LNHDA, CDR2 SQIVND (reference sequence). Trimming stripped 7 bases from V and 3 bases from J, with 19 bases between. This CDR3 is 15 amino acids long.

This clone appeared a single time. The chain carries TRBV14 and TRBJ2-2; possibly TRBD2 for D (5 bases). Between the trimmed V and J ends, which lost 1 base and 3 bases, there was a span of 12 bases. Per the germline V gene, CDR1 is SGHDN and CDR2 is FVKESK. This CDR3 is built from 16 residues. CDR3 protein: CASSQVPSYYTGELFF. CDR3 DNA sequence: TGTGCCAGCAGCCAAGTGCCTAGCTATTACACCGGGGAGCTGTTTTTT.

CDR3 coding DNA: TGTGCCAGCTTTCCACTTGGAGCCGGGGAGACCCAGTACTTC. This translates into CASFPLGAGETQYF. The V and J genes are TRBV11-2 and TRBJ2-5; D unclear. The CDR3 is 14 residues long. The V end lost 8 bases, the J end lost 5 bases, and 18 bases lay between the germline ends. Germline CDR1 SGHAT, CDR2 FQNNGV.

CDR3 region: CASSPQVSNQPQHF. CDR3 sequence (DNA): TGTGCCAGCAGTCCACAGGTGAGCAATCAGCCCCAGCATTTT. V is TRBV2 and J is TRBJ1-5; possible D gene TRBD1, 5 bases. The CDR3 is 14 amino acids. V lost 5 bases and J 1 base, leaving 9 bases between the germline ends. CDR1 SNHLY and CDR2 FYNNEI come from the germline V gene.

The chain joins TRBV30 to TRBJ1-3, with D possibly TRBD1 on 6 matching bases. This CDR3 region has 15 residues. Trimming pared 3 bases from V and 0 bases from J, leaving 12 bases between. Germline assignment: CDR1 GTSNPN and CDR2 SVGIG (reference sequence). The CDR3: CAWRPGQGSGNTIYF. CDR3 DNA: TGTGCCTGGAGACCGGGACAAGGCTCTGGAAACACCATATATTTT.

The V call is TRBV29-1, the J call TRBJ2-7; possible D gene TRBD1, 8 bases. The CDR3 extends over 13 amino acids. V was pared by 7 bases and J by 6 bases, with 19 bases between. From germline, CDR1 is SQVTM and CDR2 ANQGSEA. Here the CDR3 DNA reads TGCAGCGCCGGACAGGGTGGGGGGGCCGAGCAGTACTTC. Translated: CSAGQGGGAEQYF.

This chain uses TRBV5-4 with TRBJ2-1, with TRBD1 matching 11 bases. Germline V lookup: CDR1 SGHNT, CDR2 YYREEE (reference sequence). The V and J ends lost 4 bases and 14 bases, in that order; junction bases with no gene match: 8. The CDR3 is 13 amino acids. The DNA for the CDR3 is TGTGCCAGCAGCAAGAACCGGGACAGGGGGGAGTTCTTC. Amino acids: CASSKNRDRGEFF.

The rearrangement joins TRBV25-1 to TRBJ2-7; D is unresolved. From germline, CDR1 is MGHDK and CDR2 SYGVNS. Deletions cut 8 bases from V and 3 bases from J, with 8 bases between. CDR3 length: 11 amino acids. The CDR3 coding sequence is TGTGCCAGCGCCGCCCACTACGAGCAGTACTTC. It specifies CASAAHYEQYF.

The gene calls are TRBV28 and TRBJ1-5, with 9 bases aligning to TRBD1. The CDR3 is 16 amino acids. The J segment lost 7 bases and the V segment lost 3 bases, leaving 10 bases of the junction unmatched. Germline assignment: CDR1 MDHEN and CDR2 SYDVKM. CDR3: CASSFYRGRRRQPQHF. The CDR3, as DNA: TGTGCCAGCAGTTTTTACAGGGGGCGCAGGCGGCAGCCCCAGCATTTT.

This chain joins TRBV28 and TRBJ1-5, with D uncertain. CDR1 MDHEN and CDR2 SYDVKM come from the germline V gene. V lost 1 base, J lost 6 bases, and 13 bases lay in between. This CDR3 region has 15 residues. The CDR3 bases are TGTGCCAGCAGTTTATCGACTGCCGGCCTTCAGCCCCAGCATTTT. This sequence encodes CASSLSTAGLQPQHF.

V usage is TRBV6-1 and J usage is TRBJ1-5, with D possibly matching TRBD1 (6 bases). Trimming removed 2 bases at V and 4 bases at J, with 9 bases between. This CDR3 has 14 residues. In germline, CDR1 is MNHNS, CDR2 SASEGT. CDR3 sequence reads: CASSEQGRNQPQHF. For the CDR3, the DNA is TGTGCCAGCAGTGAACAGGGGCGAAATCAGCCCCAGCATTTT.

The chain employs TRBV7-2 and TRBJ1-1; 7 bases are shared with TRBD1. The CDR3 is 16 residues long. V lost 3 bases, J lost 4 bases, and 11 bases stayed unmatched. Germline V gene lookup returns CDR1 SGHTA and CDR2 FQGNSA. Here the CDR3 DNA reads TGTGCCAGCAGCTTCACGCCTCCAGGGGGGGGCACTGAAGCTTTCTTT. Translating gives CASSFTPPGGGTEAFF.

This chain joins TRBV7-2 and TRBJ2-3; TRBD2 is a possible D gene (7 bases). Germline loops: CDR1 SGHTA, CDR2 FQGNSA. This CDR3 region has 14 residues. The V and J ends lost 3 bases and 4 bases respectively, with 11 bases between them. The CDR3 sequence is CASSLGGAADTQYF. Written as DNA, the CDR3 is TGTGCCAGCAGCTTGGGGGGGGCAGCAGATACGCAGTATTTT.

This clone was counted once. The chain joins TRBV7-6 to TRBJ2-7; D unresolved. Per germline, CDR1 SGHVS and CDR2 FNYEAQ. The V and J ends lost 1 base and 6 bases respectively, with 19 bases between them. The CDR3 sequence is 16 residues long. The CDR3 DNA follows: TGTGCCAGCAGCTTAGGGGCCTCGGGCCCTGGTCTCGAGCAGTACTTC. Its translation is CASSLGASGPGLEQYF.

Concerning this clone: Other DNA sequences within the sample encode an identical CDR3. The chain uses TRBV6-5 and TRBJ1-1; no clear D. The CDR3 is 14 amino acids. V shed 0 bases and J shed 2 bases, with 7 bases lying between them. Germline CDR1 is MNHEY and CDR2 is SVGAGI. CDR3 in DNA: TGTGCCAGCAGTTACTCGATTAAAAACACTGAAGCTTTCTTT. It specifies CASSYSIKNTEAFF.

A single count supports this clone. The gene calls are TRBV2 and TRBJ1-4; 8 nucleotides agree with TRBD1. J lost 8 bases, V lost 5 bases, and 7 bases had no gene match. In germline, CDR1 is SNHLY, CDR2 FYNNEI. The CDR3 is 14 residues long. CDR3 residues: CASSFQGAREKLFF. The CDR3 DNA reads TGTGCCAGCAGTTTTCAGGGGGCCCGGGAAAAACTGTTTTTT.

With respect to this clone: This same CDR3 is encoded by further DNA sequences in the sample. The CDR3 protein is CASSQGENTEAFF. The DNA for the CDR3 is TGTGCCAGCAGCCAAGGGGAAAACACTGAAGCTTTCTTT. V and J are TRBV14 and TRBJ1-1; the D is unclear. V was trimmed by 1 base and J by 2 bases, leaving 5 bases between them. Germline CDR1 SGHDN, CDR2 FVKESK. CDR3 length: 13 residues.

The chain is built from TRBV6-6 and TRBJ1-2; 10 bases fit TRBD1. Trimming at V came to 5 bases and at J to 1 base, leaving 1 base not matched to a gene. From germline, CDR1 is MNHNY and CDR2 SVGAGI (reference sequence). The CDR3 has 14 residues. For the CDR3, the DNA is TGTGCCAGCAGTCGGACAGGGGGTAACTATGGCTACACCTTC. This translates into CASSRTGGNYGYTF.

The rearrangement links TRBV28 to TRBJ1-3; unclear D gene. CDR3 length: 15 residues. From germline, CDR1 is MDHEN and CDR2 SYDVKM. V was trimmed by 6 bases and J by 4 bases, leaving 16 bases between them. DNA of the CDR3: TGTGCCAGCAGGCCCGACACGGGTTCAGGAAACACCATATATTTT. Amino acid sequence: CASRPDTGSGNTIYF.

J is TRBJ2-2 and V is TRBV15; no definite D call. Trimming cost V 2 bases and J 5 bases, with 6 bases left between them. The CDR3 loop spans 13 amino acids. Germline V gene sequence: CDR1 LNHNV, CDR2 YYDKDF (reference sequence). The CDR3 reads CATSRKGTGELFF. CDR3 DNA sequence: TGTGCCACCAGCAGAAAAGGTACCGGGGAGCTGTTTTTT.

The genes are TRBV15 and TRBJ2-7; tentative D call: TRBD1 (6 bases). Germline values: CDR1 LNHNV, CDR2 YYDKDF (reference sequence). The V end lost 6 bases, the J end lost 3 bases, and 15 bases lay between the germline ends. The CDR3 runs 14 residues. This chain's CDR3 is CATSNPRQVYEQYF. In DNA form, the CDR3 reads TGTGCCACCAGTAACCCGAGACAGGTCTACGAGCAGTACTTC.